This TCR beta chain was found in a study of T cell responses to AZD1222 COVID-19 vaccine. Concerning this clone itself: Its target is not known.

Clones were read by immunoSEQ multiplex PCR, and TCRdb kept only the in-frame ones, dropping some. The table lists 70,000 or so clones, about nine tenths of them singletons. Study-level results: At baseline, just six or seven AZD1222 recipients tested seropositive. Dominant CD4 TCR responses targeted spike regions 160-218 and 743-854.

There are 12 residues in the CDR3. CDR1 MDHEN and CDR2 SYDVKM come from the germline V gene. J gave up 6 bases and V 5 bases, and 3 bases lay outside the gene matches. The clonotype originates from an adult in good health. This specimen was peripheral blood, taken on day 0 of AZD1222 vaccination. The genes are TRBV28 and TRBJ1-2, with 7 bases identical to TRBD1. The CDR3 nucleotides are TGTGCCAGCAGTAGAGGGGGCGATGGCTACACCTTC. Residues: CASSRGGDGYTF.